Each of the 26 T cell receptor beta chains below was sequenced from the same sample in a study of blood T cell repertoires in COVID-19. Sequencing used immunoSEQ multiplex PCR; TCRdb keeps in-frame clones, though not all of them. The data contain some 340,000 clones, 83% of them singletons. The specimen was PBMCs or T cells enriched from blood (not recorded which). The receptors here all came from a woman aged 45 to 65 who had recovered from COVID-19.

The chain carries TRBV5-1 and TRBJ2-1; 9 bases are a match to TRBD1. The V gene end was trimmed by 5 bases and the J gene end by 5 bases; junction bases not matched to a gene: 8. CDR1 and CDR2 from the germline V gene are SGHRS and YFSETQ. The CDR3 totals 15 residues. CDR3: CASRLTGTGNNEQFF. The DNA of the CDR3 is TGCGCCAGCAGACTTACCGGGACAGGGAACAATGAGCAGTTCTTC.

The DNA of the CDR3 is TGTGCCAGCAGCCAAGATCTCGCGGACACAAATGAGCAGTTCTTC. Translation gives CASSQDLADTNEQFF. The chain employs TRBV4-2 and TRBJ2-1; possibly TRBD1 for D (5 bases). Germline values: CDR1 LGHNA, CDR2 YNFKEQ. The CDR3 is made up of 15 amino acids. Between the trimmed V and J ends, which lost 0 bases and 7 bases, there was a span of 13 bases.

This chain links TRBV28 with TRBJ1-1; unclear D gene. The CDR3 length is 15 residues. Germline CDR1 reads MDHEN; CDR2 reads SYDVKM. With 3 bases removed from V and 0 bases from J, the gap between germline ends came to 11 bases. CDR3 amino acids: CASSFNPGLNTEAFF. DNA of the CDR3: TGTGCCAGCAGTTTTAACCCGGGTCTGAACACTGAAGCTTTCTTT. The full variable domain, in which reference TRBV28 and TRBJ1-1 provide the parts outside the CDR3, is DVKVTQSSRYLVKRTGEKVFLECVQDMDHENMFWYRQDPGLGLRLIYFSYDVKMKEKGDIPEGYSVSREKKERFSLILESASTNQTSMYLCASSFNPGLNTEAFFGQGTRLTVV.

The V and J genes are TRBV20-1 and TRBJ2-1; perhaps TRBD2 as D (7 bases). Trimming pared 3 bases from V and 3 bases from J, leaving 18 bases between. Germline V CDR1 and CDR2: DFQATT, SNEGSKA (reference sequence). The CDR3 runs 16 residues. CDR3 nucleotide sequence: TGCAGTGCTAGTCGCCCCAGAGGGGGGGACTACAATGAGCAGTTCTTC. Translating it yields CSASRPRGGDYNEQFF.

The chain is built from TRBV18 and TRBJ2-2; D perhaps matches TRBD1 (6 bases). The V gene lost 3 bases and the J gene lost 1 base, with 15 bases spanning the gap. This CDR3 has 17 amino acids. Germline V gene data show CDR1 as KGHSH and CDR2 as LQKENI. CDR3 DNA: TGTGCCAGCTCACCCATAATAGGACAGAGGAACACCGGGGAGCTGTTTTTT. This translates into CASSPIIGQRNTGELFF.

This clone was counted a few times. In nucleotides, the CDR3 is TGTGCCAGCAGTCCCCGAGGGGGGAACACCGGGGAGCTGTTTTTT. It encodes CASSPRGGNTGELFF. The chain couples TRBV27 to TRBJ2-2; D possibly corresponds to TRBD1 (6 bases). Between the trimmed V and J ends, which lost 5 bases and 1 base, there was a span of 11 bases. Germline V CDR1 and CDR2: MNHEY, SMNVEV (reference sequence). This CDR3 is 15 amino acids long.

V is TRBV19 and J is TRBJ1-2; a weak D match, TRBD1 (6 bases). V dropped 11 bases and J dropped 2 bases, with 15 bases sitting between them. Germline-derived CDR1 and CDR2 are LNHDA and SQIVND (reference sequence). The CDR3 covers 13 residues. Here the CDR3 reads CASGEGVNYGYTF. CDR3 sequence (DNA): TGTGCCTCCGGGGAGGGGGTGAACTATGGCTACACCTTC.

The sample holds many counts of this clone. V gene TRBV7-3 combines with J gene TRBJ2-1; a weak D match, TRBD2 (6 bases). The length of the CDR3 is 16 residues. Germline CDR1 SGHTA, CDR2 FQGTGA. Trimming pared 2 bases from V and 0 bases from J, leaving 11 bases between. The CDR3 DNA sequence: TGTGCCAGCAGCTTACACGGGACTGCCTCCTACAATGAGCAGTTCTTC. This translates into CASSLHGTASYNEQFF.

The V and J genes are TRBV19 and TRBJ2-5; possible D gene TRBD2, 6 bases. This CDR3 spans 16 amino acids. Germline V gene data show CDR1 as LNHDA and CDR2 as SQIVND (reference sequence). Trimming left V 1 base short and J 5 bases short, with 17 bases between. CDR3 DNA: TGTGCCAGTAGTATAGGCGGGAAAAACACCGGGGAGACCCAGTACTTC. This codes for CASSIGGKNTGETQYF.

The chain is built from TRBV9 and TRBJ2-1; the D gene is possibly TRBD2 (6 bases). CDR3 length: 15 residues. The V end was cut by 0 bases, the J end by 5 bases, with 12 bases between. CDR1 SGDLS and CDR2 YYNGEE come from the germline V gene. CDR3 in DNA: TGTGCCAGCAGCGTAGAGGGACTCTTAAACAATGAGCAGTTCTTC. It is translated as CASSVEGLLNNEQFF.

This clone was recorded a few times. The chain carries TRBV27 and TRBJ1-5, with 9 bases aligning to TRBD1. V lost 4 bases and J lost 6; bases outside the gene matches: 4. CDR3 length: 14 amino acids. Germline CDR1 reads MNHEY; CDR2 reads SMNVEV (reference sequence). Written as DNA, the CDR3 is TGTGCCAGCAGTTCCGGACAGGGGTTTCAGCCCCAGCATTTT. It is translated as CASSSGQGFQPQHF.

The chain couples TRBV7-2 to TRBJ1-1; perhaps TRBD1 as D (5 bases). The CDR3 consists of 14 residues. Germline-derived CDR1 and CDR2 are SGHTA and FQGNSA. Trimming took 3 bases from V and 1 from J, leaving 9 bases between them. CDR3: CASSLFRANTEAFF. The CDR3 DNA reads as TGTGCCAGCAGCTTGTTCAGGGCGAACACTGAAGCTTTCTTT.

For the CDR3, the DNA is TGTGCCAGTAGTACCTGGACAGGGGCGAAGACTGAAGCTTTCTTT. This sequence encodes CASSTWTGAKTEAFF. This sequence joins TRBV19 and TRBJ1-1, with TRBD1 identical over 9 bases. Unmatched junction bases numbered 8, after V lost 4 bases and J lost 5 bases. CDR1 LNHDA and CDR2 SQIVND come from the germline V gene (reference sequence). This CDR3 spans 15 amino acids.

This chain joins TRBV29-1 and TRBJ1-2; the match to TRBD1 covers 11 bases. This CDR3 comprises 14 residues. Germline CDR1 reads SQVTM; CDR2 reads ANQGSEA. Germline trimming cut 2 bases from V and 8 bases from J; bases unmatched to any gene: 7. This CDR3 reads CSVEFGQGAEGYTF. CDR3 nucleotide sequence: TGCAGCGTTGAATTTGGACAGGGGGCTGAAGGCTACACCTTC.

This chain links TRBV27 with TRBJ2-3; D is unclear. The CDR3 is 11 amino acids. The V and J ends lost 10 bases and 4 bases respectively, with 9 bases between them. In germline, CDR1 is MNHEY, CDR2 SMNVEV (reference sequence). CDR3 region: CATTYPDTQYF. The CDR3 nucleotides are TGTGCCACCACTTACCCAGATACGCAGTATTTT.

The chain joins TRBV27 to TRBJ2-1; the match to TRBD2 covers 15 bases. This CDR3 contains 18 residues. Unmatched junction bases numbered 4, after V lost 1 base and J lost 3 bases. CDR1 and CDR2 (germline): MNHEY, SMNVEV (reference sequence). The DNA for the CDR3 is TGTGCCAGCAGTTTATTTGGACTAGCGGGAGGGTACTACAATGAGCAGTTCTTC. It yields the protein CASSLFGLAGGYYNEQFF.

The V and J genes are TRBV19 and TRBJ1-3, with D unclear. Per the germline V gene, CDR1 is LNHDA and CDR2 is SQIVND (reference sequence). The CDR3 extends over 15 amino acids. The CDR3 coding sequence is TGTGGCACGACCGAGGCGGCCAGCTCTGGAAACACCATATATTTT. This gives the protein CGTTEAASSGNTIYF.

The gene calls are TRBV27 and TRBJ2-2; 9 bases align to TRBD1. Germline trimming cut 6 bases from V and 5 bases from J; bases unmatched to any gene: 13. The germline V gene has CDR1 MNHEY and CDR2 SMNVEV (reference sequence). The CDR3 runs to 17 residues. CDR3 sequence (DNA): TGTGCCAGCAGCCCTGTTAGGGGGACAGGGCTAACCGGGGAGCTGTTTTTT. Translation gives CASSPVRGTGLTGELFF.

As DNA, the CDR3 is TGCAGCGTTGAGGACAGGGGTAATGAAAAACTGTTTTTT. This codes for CSVEDRGNEKLFF. The chain links TRBV29-1 to TRBJ1-4; 9 bases are a match to TRBD1. CDR3 length equals 13 residues. Trimming took 3 bases from V and 4 from J; bases not matched to a gene: 0. Germline CDR1 reads SQVTM; CDR2 reads ANQGSEA.

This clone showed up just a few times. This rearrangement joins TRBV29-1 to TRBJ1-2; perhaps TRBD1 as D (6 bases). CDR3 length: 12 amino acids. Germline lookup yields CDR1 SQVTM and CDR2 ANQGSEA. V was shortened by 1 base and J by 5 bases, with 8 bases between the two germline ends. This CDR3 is CSVEGQGYGYTF. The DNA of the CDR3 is TGCAGCGTTGAAGGGCAGGGGTATGGCTACACCTTC. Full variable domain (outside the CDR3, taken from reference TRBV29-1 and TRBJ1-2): SAVISQKPSRDICQRGTSLTIQCQVDSQVTMMFWYRQQPGQSLTLIATANQGSEATYESGFVIDKFPISRPNLTFSTLTVSNMSPEDSSIYLCSVEGQGYGYTFGSGTRLTVV.

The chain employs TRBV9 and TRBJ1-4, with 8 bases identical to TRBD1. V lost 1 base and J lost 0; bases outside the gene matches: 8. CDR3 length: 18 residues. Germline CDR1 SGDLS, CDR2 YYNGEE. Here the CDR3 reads CASSVTGQALATNEKLFF. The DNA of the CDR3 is TGTGCCAGCAGCGTAACGGGACAGGCACTTGCAACTAATGAAAAACTGTTTTTT. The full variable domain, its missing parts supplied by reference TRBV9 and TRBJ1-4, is DSGVTQTPKHLITATGQRVTLRCSPRSGDLSVYWYQQSLDQGLQFLIQYYNGEERAKGNILERFSAQQFPDLHSELNLSSLELGDSALYFCASSVTGQALATNEKLFFGSGTQLSVL.

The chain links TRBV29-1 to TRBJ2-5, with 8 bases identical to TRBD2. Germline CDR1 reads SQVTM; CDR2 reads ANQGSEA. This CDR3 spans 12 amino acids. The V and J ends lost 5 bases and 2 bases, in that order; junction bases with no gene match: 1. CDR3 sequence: CSVSGGQETQYF. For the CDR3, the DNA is TGCAGCGTTTCGGGAGGGCAAGAGACCCAGTACTTC.

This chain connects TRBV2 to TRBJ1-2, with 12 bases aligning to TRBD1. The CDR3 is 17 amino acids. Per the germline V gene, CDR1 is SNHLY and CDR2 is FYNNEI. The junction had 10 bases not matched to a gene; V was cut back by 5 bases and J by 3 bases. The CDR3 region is CASSMGRDRGLYYGYTF. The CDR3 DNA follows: TGTGCCAGCAGTATGGGCCGGGACAGGGGGCTTTACTATGGCTACACCTTC.

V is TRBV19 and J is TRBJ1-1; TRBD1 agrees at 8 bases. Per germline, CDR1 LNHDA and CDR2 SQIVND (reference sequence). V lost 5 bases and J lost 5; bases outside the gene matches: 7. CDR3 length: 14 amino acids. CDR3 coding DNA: TGTGCCAGTAGTTTCAGGGGGCGAGGGACTGAAGCTTTCTTT. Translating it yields CASSFRGRGTEAFF.

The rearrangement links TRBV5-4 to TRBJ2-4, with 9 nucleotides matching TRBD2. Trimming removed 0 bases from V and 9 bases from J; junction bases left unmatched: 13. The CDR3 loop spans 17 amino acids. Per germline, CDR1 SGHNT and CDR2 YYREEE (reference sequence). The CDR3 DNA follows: TGTGCCAGCAGCTTGGAGGGGGTAGCGGGGGCCCAGGGCATTCAGTACTTC. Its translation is CASSLEGVAGAQGIQYF. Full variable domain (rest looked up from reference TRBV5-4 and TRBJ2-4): ETGVTQSPTHLIKTRGQQVTLRCSSQSGHNTVSWYQQALGQGPQFIFQYYREEENGRGNFPPRFSGLQFPNYSSELNVNALELDDSALYLCASSLEGVAGAQGIQYFGAGTRLSVL.

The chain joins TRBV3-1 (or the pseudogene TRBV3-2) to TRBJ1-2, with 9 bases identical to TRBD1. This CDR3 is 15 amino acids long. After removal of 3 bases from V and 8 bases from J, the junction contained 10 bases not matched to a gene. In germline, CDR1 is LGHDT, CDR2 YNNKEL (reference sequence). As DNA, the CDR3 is TGTGCCAGCAGCCACGCGGGGACAGGGCGGCTGGGCTACACCTTC. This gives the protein CASSHAGTGRLGYTF.